Shown below are 23 T cell receptor beta chains from a single sample sequenced in a study of T-cell reconstitution after alpha-beta-depleted transplantation in children. The library targeted TCRbeta and was prepared with unique molecular identifiers. One entry per CDR3 protein, called by TCRdb with MiXCR from the PCR reads. The table lists roughly 590,000 distinct CDR3 sequences, approximately 16% of them singletons. Sequencing was performed on PBMCs from the stem cell graft donor, taken from the stem cell graft. The receptors were sampled from a human donor who donated a stem cell graft to a child with acute myeloid leukemia.

As regards this clonotype: Possible read error: a much larger clone is one base away. The chain is built from TRBV27 and TRBJ1-5; D call uncertain. This CDR3 has 15 amino acids. Germline CDR1 reads MNHEY; CDR2 reads SMNVEV (reference sequence). The CDR3 nucleotides are TGTGCCAGCAGTCTATCCCGTTATAGCAATCAGCACCAGCATTTT. This encodes CASSLSRYSNQHQHF.

This clonotype was recorded a few times. The chain is built from TRBV9 and TRBJ2-3; D unclear. The CDR3 spans 16 residues. CDR1 is SGDLS and CDR2 is YYNGEE in the germline V gene. V lost 0 bases, J lost 0 bases, and 11 bases lay in between. The CDR3 nucleotides read TGTGCCAGCAGCGTAGTTAGTTTACTCAGCACAGATACGCAGTATTTT. The encoded protein is CASSVVSLLSTDTQYF.

The gene calls are TRBV20-1 and TRBJ1-1, with D tentatively TRBD1 (6 bases). Germline V CDR1 and CDR2: DFQATT, SNEGSKA (reference sequence). This CDR3 is built from 15 residues. V lost 0 bases to trimming and J lost 7 bases, with 18 bases between them. CDR3 sequence reads: CSARDYGGALNEAFF. Here the CDR3 DNA reads TGCAGTGCTAGAGATTACGGGGGCGCGCTTAATGAAGCTTTCTTT.

This clonotype occurred a few times. The chain employs TRBV7-2 and TRBJ2-7, with TRBD2 as a possible D gene (6 bases). Germline V lookup: CDR1 SGHTA, CDR2 FQGNSA. The V end lost 3 bases, the J end lost 7 bases, and 16 bases lay between the germline ends. This CDR3 has 14 residues. The CDR3 bases are TGTGCCAGCAGCTTGGGACTGCGTAAGGGGGAGCAGTACTTC. Translated: CASSLGLRKGEQYF.

The chain employs TRBV5-6 and TRBJ1-4; perhaps TRBD1 as D (5 bases). Between the trimmed V and J ends, which lost 3 bases and 12 bases, there was a span of 18 bases. Per germline, CDR1 SGHDT and CDR2 YYEEEE. CDR3 length equals 14 residues. In DNA, the CDR3 is TGTGCCAGCAGCTCCGGGACCTTCATTGGAGAACTGTTTTTT. It is translated as CASSSGTFIGELFF.

The chain employs TRBV29-1 and TRBJ2-4, with 11 positions matching TRBD1. Unmatched junction bases numbered 4, after V lost 8 bases and J lost 4 bases. Looked up from germline, CDR1 is SQVTM and CDR2 is ANQGSEA. This CDR3 is 13 amino acids long. The CDR3 nucleotides are TGCAGCATTGGGACAGGGGGGAAAAACATTCAGTACTTC. Residues: CSIGTGGKNIQYF.

This clonotype was seen many times. The J gene is TRBJ2-5, the V gene TRBV29-1, with TRBD2 matching 16 bases. Germline CDR1 is SQVTM and CDR2 is ANQGSEA. With V trimmed by 6 bases and J by 6 bases, 7 bases remained unmatched. The CDR3 covers 15 residues. CDR3 protein: CSVGTSGGARKTQYF. The CDR3 DNA sequence: TGCAGCGTCGGGACTAGCGGGGGGGCCAGGAAGACCCAGTACTTC. The whole variable domain, remainder taken from reference TRBV29-1 and TRBJ2-5, is SAVISQKPSRDICQRGTSLTIQCQVDSQVTMMFWYRQQPGQSLTLIATANQGSEATYESGFVIDKFPISRPNLTFSTLTVSNMSPEDSSIYLCSVGTSGGARKTQYFGPGTRLLVL.

Note on this clonotype: The junction departs from the called germline gene at one end, perhaps through a read error. The chain recombines TRBV12-3 or TRBV12-4 with TRBJ2-1, with no clear D. This CDR3 is 13 amino acids long. The chain's CDR3 is CVSSLLLVNEQFF. DNA for the CDR3: TGTGTCAGCAGTTTGTTGTTGGTCAATGAGCAGTTCTTC.

This clonotype appeared a few times. The V and J genes are TRBV7-9 and TRBJ2-5; no reliable D call. Germline V CDR1 and CDR2: SEHNR, FQNEAQ (reference sequence). Trimming took 1 base from V and 4 from J, leaving 10 bases between them. The CDR3 has 14 residues. CDR3 bases: TGTGCCAGCAGCTTAGGTGGCTGGCGAGAGACCCAGTACTTC. Protein product: CASSLGGWRETQYF.

V gene TRBV4-3 combines with J gene TRBJ2-3; 11 nucleotides line up with TRBD2. Germline CDR1 LGHNA, CDR2 YSLEER. The ends lost 0 bases at V and 2 bases at J; junction bases unmatched: 7. This CDR3 region has 18 residues. CDR3 protein: CASSQEEVTSGATDTQYF. Here the CDR3 DNA reads TGCGCCAGCAGCCAAGAGGAGGTGACTAGCGGGGCCACAGATACGCAGTATTTT.

The DNA for the CDR3 is TGTGCCAGCTCACCACCCCCCCTTGGGGAGACCCAGTACTTC. Protein product: CASSPPPLGETQYF. V usage is TRBV18 and J usage is TRBJ2-5; D not certain. The CDR3 length is 14 residues. CDR1 and CDR2 from the germline V gene are KGHSH and LQKENI. V lost 0 bases to trimming and J lost 5 bases, with 10 bases between them.

This rearrangement joins TRBV12-2 to TRBJ1-3; the table calls TRBD1, which could not be checked here. TRBV12-2 is marked as a pseudogene. The CDR3 contains 19 residues. In nucleotides, the CDR3 is TGTGCAAGTCGCTTAGCGACCCCGGGACAGGGGAGCTCTGGAAACACCATATATTTT. Translated, it gives CASRLATPGQGSSGNTIYF.

This clonotype has a count of ten or more. The chain combines TRBV20-1 with TRBJ2-7; either TRBD1 or TRBD2 may supply D (6 bases each). Per germline, CDR1 DFQATT and CDR2 SNEGSKA (reference sequence). Trimming took 0 bases from V and 2 from J, leaving 14 bases between them. The CDR3 is 15 amino acids. The CDR3 DNA reads TGCAGTGCTAGAGAGGAAGGGGGGATTGCCTACGAGCAGTACTTC. It codes for CSAREEGGIAYEQYF.

The chain links TRBV4-3 to TRBJ1-4; D is perhaps TRBD1 (6 bases). The CDR3 sequence is 14 residues long. The germline CDR1 and CDR2 sequences are LGHNA and YSLEER. Trimming took off 0 bases at V and 14 bases at J, with 16 bases between the two ends. CDR3 sequence reads: CASSQDREQGGLFF. CDR3 nucleotides: TGCGCCAGCAGCCAAGATAGGGAACAGGGAGGGCTGTTTTTT.

This chain connects TRBV20-1 to TRBJ1-2; possible D gene TRBD1, 5 bases. Germline CDR1 reads DFQATT; CDR2 reads SNEGSKA (reference sequence). CDR3 length equals 12 residues. V shed 5 bases and J shed 7 bases, with 14 bases lying between them. CDR3 in DNA: TGCAGTGCTCCCCGAACGGGACGTGGCTACACCTTC. Translating gives CSAPRTGRGYTF.

Ten or more counts support this clonotype. The rearrangement uses TRBV6-5 and TRBJ1-2; TRBD1 might be the D (6 bases). This CDR3 spans 15 amino acids. V was pared by 6 bases and J by 2 bases, with 16 bases between. Germline loops: CDR1 MNHEY, CDR2 SVGAGI. CDR3 in amino acids: CASSSEGDGNYGYTF. CDR3 DNA: TGTGCCAGCAGCTCGGAGGGGGACGGGAACTATGGCTACACCTTC.

The V and J genes are TRBV5-6 and TRBJ2-4, with D perhaps TRBD2 (6 bases). Looked up from germline, CDR1 is SGHDT and CDR2 is YYEEEE. Trimming took 4 bases from V and 0 from J, leaving 17 bases between them. This CDR3 is built from 17 residues. CDR3 region: CASSPVRGLTAKNIQYF. CDR3 nucleotides: TGTGCCAGCAGCCCGGTGCGGGGACTGACAGCCAAAAACATTCAGTACTTC.

Ten or more counts support this clonotype. The V gene is TRBV7-2, the J gene TRBJ2-7; D gene unclear. Germline V gene sequence: CDR1 SGHTA, CDR2 FQGNSA. The CDR3 sequence is 14 residues long. The V gene lost 4 bases and the J gene lost 0 bases, with 10 bases spanning the gap. The CDR3 coding sequence is TGTGCCAGCAGCTGGCCGGGCCTCTCCTACGAGCAGTACTTC. Amino acid sequence: CASSWPGLSYEQYF.

The table lists this clonotype with many counts. The rearrangement uses TRBV20-1 and TRBJ2-5; 7 positions match TRBD2. V shed 7 bases and J 5 bases; nucleotides not matched to a gene: 7. Germline lookup yields CDR1 DFQATT and CDR2 SNEGSKA (reference sequence). This CDR3 spans 12 amino acids. CDR3 nucleotides: TGCAGTGGGGAGGGTTCGGGGGAGACCCAGTACTTC. Protein product: CSGEGSGETQYF.

The sample holds many counts of this clonotype. Germline is not matched at one junction end, which may reflect a read error. The gene calls are TRBV5-1 and TRBJ2-3; D gene ambiguous. The germline V gene encodes CDR1 SGHRS and CDR2 YFSETQ. CDR3 length: 13 amino acids. CDR3 protein: CASSLGRTDTQYF. The DNA of the CDR3 is TGTGCCAGCAGCTTAGGGCGCACAGATACGCAGTATTTT. The whole variable domain, remainder taken from reference TRBV5-1 and TRBJ2-3, is KAGVTQTPRYLIKTRGQQVTLSCSPISGHRSVSWYQQTPGQGLQFLFEYFSETQRNKGNFPGRFSGRQFSNSRSEMNVSTLELGDSALYLCASSLGRTDTQYFGPGTRLTVL.

The table lists this clonotype with many counts. The chain couples TRBV5-1 to TRBJ1-5; TRBD1 is a possible D gene (6 bases). Per the germline V gene, CDR1 is SGHRS and CDR2 is YFSETQ. The germline V and J ends were trimmed by 0 bases and 0 bases, with 7 bases remaining between them. This CDR3 spans 15 amino acids. CDR3 loop: CASSLGGASNQPQHF. The CDR3 DNA is TGCGCCAGCAGCTTGGGGGGGGCTAGCAATCAGCCCCAGCATTTT.

This clonotype was seen at least ten times. The rearrangement links TRBV20-1 to TRBJ1-4; D might be TRBD1 (5 bases). The CDR3 consists of 14 residues. Germline loops: CDR1 DFQATT, CDR2 SNEGSKA (reference sequence). V lost 6 bases to trimming and J lost 7 bases, with 18 bases between them. The DNA for the CDR3 is TGCAGTGCGGGCCGAGGGGCGATTAGTGAAAAACTGTTTTTT. Protein product: CSAGRGAISEKLFF.

The gene calls are TRBV6-5 and TRBJ2-5; D is ambiguous. Germline V gene data show CDR1 as MNHEY and CDR2 as SVGAGI. The V end was cut by 2 bases, the J end by 4 bases, with 14 bases between. The CDR3 has 15 amino acids. CDR3 DNA: TGTGCCAGCAGTTACCCTCCGGTTGGGTCAGAGACCCAGTACTTC. The encoded protein is CASSYPPVGSETQYF.